This T cell receptor beta chain was recovered during a study of blood T cell repertoires in COVID-19. Study-wide context: The United States, Italy and Spain were the sources of the acute and convalescent COVID-19 samples.

The data were produced by immunoSEQ multiplex PCR, yet TCRdb's version contains in-frame clones alone and is incomplete. The sample yields approximately 300,000 clones, about 88% seen once. CDR1 is SGHVS, CDR2 FQNEAQ, per germline. The CDR3 consists of 14 residues. V trimming: 8 bases; J trimming: 7 bases; junction bases outside the gene matches: 11. The sequenced material came from peripheral blood. This clonotype originated in a woman in her thirties with COVID-19, enrolled during active disease. The chain combines TRBV7-8 with TRBJ2-7, with 10 nucleotides matching TRBD2. CDR3 in amino acids: CASGSLAGAIEQYF. The CDR3 nucleotides read TGTGCCAGCGGGTCTCTAGCGGGAGCAATTGAGCAGTACTTC.